A single T cell receptor (beta chain) is shown here with its context. The antigen is undetermined. The sample comes from a study of cytomegalovirus exposure and HLA in healthy donors. Study findings and constraints: HLA allele associations emerged for 15,000 to 20,000 TCR beta sequences in a later analysis, at 0.05 false discovery rate.

There are 18 residues in the CDR3. Per the germline V gene, CDR1 is LNHDA and CDR2 is SQIVND (reference sequence). Trimming cost V 0 bases and J 0 bases; bases outside gene matches: 11. Vbeta (60) and Jbeta (13) primers were used in the PCR. In the original workflow: A later analysis counted approximately 88 million unique TCR beta chains, roughly 11 million shared. The method was immunoSEQ multiplex PCR; TCRdb's version includes in-frame clones alone and lacks a portion of them. V, J and clone size are those of that table, while D and trimming were read from the DNA. The sample yields about 130,000 clones, over 75% seen once.

V gene TRBV19 combines with J gene TRBJ2-7, with 7 bases identical to TRBD2. The clonotype comes from a boy between 10 and 17 years old in good health and CMV-seronegative. The sequencing sample was made of PBMCs. The CDR3 nucleotides read TGTGCCAGTAGTATAGAGGGGCCGCCTAGCGGAAGCTCCTACGAGCAGTACTTC. Its translation: CASSIEGPPSGSSYEQYF.